The rows below give T cell receptor beta chains drawn from one sample of a study of vaccination and CD4 T cells after COVID-19. TCRdb processed the PCR reads anew with MiXCR; each CDR3 protein has one entry. This sample carries about 20,000 distinct CDR3 sequences, 78% of them seen once, and the ten largest clones take less than 20%. Antigens for these TCRs are unknown. The sequences come from CD4+ T cells from blood, cultured in vitro, collected after SARS-CoV-2 vaccination. The receptors shown here come from a human donor who received a COVID-19 vaccine. CDR3s include the opening cysteine and the closing phenylalanine or tryptophan. A D gene is named only where the DNA matches it firmly. Size is omitted from some rows. Given values are once, few, many or a class for expanded clones.

D	size	V	J	CDR3	DNA
TRBD1	.	TRBV20-1	TRBJ1-3	CSAQGQAPNTIYF	TGCAGTGCTCAGGGACAGGCGCCAAACACCATATATTTT
TRBD1	.	TRBV27	TRBJ2-7	CASSRLIRGHEQYF	TGTGCCAGTAGCAGGCTGATCAGGGGGCACGAGCAGTACTTC
TRBD1	.	TRBV24-1	TRBJ1-2	CATSDQDRGWGYTF	TGTGCCACCAGTGACCAGGACAGGGGATGGGGCTACACCTTC
.	.	TRBV19	TRBJ1-5	CASKVRGVRTQPQHF	TGTGCCAGTAAGGTAAGGGGGGTCCGAACTCAGCCCCAGCATTTT
.	.	TRBV2	TRBJ1-2	CASGDLGLNGYTF	TGTGCCAGCGGGGACTTGGGGTTAAATGGCTACACCTTC
TRBD1	.	TRBV2	TRBJ1-5	CASSVGGPSNQPQHF	TGTGCCAGCAGTGTAGGGGGCCCTAGCAATCAGCCCCAGCATTTT
TRBD1	.	TRBV2	TRBJ2-7	CATSSDRAYEQYF	TGTGCCACCAGTTCGGACAGGGCTTACGAGCAGTACTTC
TRBD1	.	TRBV20-1	TRBJ1-5	CSASETGGWDSNQPQHF	TGCAGTGCTAGCGAAACAGGGGGCTGGGATAGCAATCAGCCCCAGCATTTT
.	.	TRBV27	TRBJ1-5	CASSLSYRLNQPQHF	TGTGCCAGCAGTTTATCGTATCGACTTAATCAGCCCCAGCATTTT
.	.	TRBV20-1	TRBJ2-3	CSAEVRAGTDTQYF	TGCAGTGCCGAAGTCCGAGCGGGCACAGATACGCAGTATTTT
TRBD1	.	TRBV5-4	TRBJ1-2	CASGRDRGSGYTF	TGTGCCAGCGGGAGGGACAGGGGATCGGGCTACACCTTC
.	.	TRBV20-1	TRBJ1-6	CSARDGSSYNSPLHF	TGCAGTGCCCGGGACGGGAGCTCCTATAATTCACCCCTCCACTTT
.	.	TRBV5-4	TRBJ1-1	CASSLGDMNTEAFF	TGTGCCAGCAGCTTGGGAGATATGAACACTGAAGCTTTCTTT
.	.	TRBV20-1	TRBJ2-3	CSAGLIASTDTQYF	TGCAGTGCTGGACTCATCGCCAGCACAGATACGCAGTATTTT
.	.	TRBV6-1	TRBJ1-2	CASSISRNYGYTF	TGTGCCAGCAGTATTAGCCGGAACTATGGCTACACCTTC
.	.	TRBV2	TRBJ1-1	CASRRLNTEAFF	TGTGCCAGCCGAAGGTTGAACACTGAAGCTTTCTTT
TRBD1	.	TRBV30	TRBJ1-5	CASPRTGLYSNQPQHF	TGTGCCTCCCCGAGGACAGGGCTGTATAGCAATCAGCCCCAGCATTTT
.	.	TRBV12-3/TRBV12-4	TRBJ1-6	CASSLKGDSPLHF	TGTGCCAGCAGTTTAAAAGGGGATTCACCCCTCCACTTT
TRBD1	once	TRBV14	TRBJ1-2	CASSQYDREGYGYTF	TGTGCCAGCAGCCAATACGACAGGGAGGGCTATGGCTACACCTTC
.	.	TRBV19	TRBJ1-2	CASSIGDSRANYGYTF	TGTGCCAGTAGTATCGGTGACAGCAGAGCTAACTATGGCTACACCTTC
.	.	TRBV11-2	TRBJ2-5	CASSLDRGSQETQYF	TGTGCCAGCAGCTTAGATCGGGGGAGCCAAGAGACCCAGTACTTC
TRBD1	.	TRBV24-1	TRBJ2-7	CATSDLPPGQGALLGSYEQYF	TGTGCCACCAGTGATTTACCTCCGGGACAGGGAGCGCTATTGGGATCCTACGAGCAGTACTTC
.	.	TRBV20-1	TRBJ1-2	CSARDLTSGENTNGYTF	TGCAGTGCTAGAGACCTGACCTCAGGGGAGAATACGAATGGCTACACCTTC
TRBD2	.	TRBV20-1	TRBJ2-5	CSAEGGGAVIETQYF	TGCAGTGCTGAGGGCGGGGGGGCCGTAATTGAGACCCAGTACTTC
TRBD1	.	TRBV7-6	TRBJ1-1	CASSLAVRGLGRPNTEAFF	TGTGCCAGCAGCTTAGCGGTAAGGGGGCTGGGACGTCCGAACACTGAAGCTTTCTTT
TRBD1	.	TRBV7-9	TRBJ1-2	CASSSTGQHGYTF	TGTGCCAGCAGCTCGACAGGGCAACATGGCTACACCTTC
TRBD2	few	TRBV7-6	TRBJ2-3	CASSLTAGGGISTDTQYF	TGTGCCAGCAGCTTAACAGCGGGGGGCGGCATTAGCACAGATACGCAGTATTTT
.	once	TRBV21-1	TRBJ1-2	CASRNGIGHGYTF	TGTGCCAGCCGAAACGGAATAGGGCATGGCTACACCTTC
.	few	TRBV25-1	TRBJ1-5	CASRQGDQPQHF	TGTGCCAGCAGACAGGGAGATCAGCCCCAGCATTTT
.	.	TRBV30	TRBJ1-1	CAWSPGHRMNTEAFF	TGTGCCTGGTCCCCGGGACACAGAATGAACACTGAAGCTTTCTTT
TRBD1	.	TRBV11-2	TRBJ2-3	CASSKQGATDTQYF	TGTGCCAGCAGCAAACAGGGGGCAACAGATACGCAGTATTTT